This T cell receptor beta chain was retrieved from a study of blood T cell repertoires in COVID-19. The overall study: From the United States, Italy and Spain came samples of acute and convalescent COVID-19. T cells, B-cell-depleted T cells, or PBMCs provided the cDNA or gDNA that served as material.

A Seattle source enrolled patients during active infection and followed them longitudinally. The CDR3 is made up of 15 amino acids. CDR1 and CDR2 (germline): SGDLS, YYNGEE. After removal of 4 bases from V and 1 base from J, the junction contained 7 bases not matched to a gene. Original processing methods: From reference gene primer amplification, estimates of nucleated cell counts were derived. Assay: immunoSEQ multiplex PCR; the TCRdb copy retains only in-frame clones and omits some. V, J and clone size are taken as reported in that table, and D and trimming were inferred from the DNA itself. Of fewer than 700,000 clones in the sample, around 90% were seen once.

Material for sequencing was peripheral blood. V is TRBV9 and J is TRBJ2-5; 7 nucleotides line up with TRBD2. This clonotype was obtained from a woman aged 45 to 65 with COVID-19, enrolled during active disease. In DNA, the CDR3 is TGTGCCAGCAGCCCCCGGGGACTACCCCAAGAGACCCAGTACTTC. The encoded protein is CASSPRGLPQETQYF.